The rows below give T cell receptor beta chains drawn from one sample of a study of cytomegalovirus exposure and HLA in healthy donors. The data were produced by immunoSEQ multiplex PCR, yet TCRdb's version contains in-frame clones alone and is incomplete. This sample has about 120,000 clones, with more than 75% found just once. Sequencing was carried out using PBMCs. These receptors were collected from a woman aged 30 to 39 in good health and CMV-seronegative. Both conserved end residues are part of each CDR3. The order of the fields is V gene, D gene, clone size, J gene, CDR3 protein, CDR3 DNA. A D gene is named only where the DNA matches it firmly. The size of a clone is reported for some rows only, either as once, few or many, or as a class for expanded clones.

TRBV30	TRBD2	NA	TRBJ2-4	CAGGEGKNIQYF	TGTGCCGGGGGGGAGGGCAAAAACATTCAGTACTTC
TRBV7-2	TRBD1	NA	TRBJ2-5	CASSLIGQGSQETQYF	TGTGCCAGCAGCTTAATTGGACAGGGTTCACAAGAGACCCAGTACTTC
TRBV2	TRBD2	NA	TRBJ2-6	CASRQEAGGFSGANVLTF	TGTGCCAGCAGACAAGAGGCGGGGGGTTTCTCTGGGGCCAACGTCCTGACTTTC
TRBV11-2	TRBD1	NA	TRBJ1-5	CASSATGNSNQPQHF	TGTGCCAGCAGCGCGACAGGGAATAGCAATCAGCCCCAGCATTTT
TRBV2	TRBD1	few	TRBJ2-7	CASIPRGGREYEQYF	TGTGCCAGCATCCCGAGAGGGGGCCGGGAATACGAGCAGTACTTC
TRBV23-1	TRBD1	NA	TRBJ1-5	CASSLRDSSLTNQPQHF	TGCGCCAGCAGTCTCCGGGACAGCTCTCTAACTAATCAGCCCCAGCATTTT
TRBV19	TRBD1	NA	TRBJ1-1	CASSEDRGHTEAFF	TGTGCCAGTAGCGAGGACAGGGGTCACACTGAAGCTTTCTTT
TRBV11-3	TRBD1	NA	TRBJ1-2	CASSRTGVYGYTF	TGTGCCAGCAGCCGGACAGGGGTCTATGGCTACACCTTC
TRBV19	TRBD2	NA	TRBJ2-7	CASSSSGGADEQYF	TGTGCCAGTAGTTCCAGCGGGGGGGCGGACGAGCAGTACTTC
TRBV5-6	TRBD1	NA	TRBJ1-3	CASSLQGARNTIYF	TGTGCCAGCAGCTTGCAGGGGGCGCGAAACACCATATATTTT
TRBV18	TRBD1	NA	TRBJ2-7	CASSAGTGYEQYF	TGTGCCAGCTCCGCAGGGACAGGCTACGAGCAGTACTTC
TRBV6-6	TRBD1	NA	TRBJ1-6	CASSYVTGGEAPLHF	TGTGCCAGCAGTTACGTGACAGGGGGCGAAGCTCCCCTCCACTTT
TRBV7-2	TRBD2	NA	TRBJ2-7	CASSLGSGGPYEQYF	TGTGCCAGCAGCTTAGGAAGCGGGGGACCCTACGAGCAGTACTTC
TRBV5-6	NA	NA	TRBJ1-2	CASSCTEGYGYTF	TGTGCCAGCAGCTGCACAGAAGGCTATGGCTACACCTTC
TRBV10-2	TRBD1	once	TRBJ1-4	CASSGRQGSFGEKLFF	TGCGCCAGCAGTGGGAGACAGGGTTCGTTTGGTGAAAAACTGTTTTTT
TRBV10-3	TRBD1	NA	TRBJ1-2	CAISEGDRENGYTF	TGTGCCATCAGTGAGGGGGACAGGGAGAATGGCTACACCTTC
TRBV5-1	TRBD2	NA	TRBJ2-1	CASSPGLAGASEQFF	TGCGCCAGCAGCCCCGGACTAGCGGGGGCCTCTGAGCAGTTCTTC
TRBV5-1	TRBD2	NA	TRBJ2-3	CASSLYLTSGSTDTQYF	TGCGCCAGCAGCTTGTACCTAACTAGCGGCAGCACAGATACGCAGTATTTT
TRBV5-6	TRBD1	NA	TRBJ2-7	CASSLGGRGRRHEQYF	TGTGCCAGCAGCTTGGGGGGTAGGGGGCGCAGACACGAGCAGTACTTC
TRBV5-6	TRBD2	NA	TRBJ2-3	CASSLNLAGLTDTQYF	TGTGCCAGCAGCTTGAACCTAGCGGGCCTCACAGATACGCAGTATTTT
TRBV28	TRBD1	NA	TRBJ2-2	CASKGQGADTGELFF	TGTGCCAGCAAGGGACAGGGGGCGGACACCGGGGAGCTGTTTTTT
TRBV5-6	TRBD1	NA	TRBJ1-5	CASSLGTTGGGQPQHF	TGTGCCAGCAGCTTGGGGACGACAGGGGGCGGCCAGCCCCAGCATTTT
TRBV7-6	NA	few	TRBJ1-1	CASSLALVGGLDTEAFF	TGTGCCAGCAGCTTAGCACTCGTGGGGGGATTGGACACTGAAGCTTTCTTT
TRBV7-2	TRBD1	NA	TRBJ1-6	CASSPGQGSSYNSPLHF	TGTGCCAGCAGCCCTGGACAGGGCAGCTCCTATAATTCACCCCTCCACTTT
TRBV27	NA	NA	TRBJ1-4	CASSLSQTGIREKLFF	TGTGCCAGCAGTTTATCCCAGACGGGGATTAGGGAAAAACTGTTTTTT
TRBV5-6	NA	NA	TRBJ2-1	CASGRGEQFF	TGTGCCAGCGGGCGGGGTGAGCAGTTCTTC
TRBV5-1	TRBD1	once	TRBJ1-2	CASSLEGTGRDNYGYTF	TGCGCCAGCAGCTTGGAGGGGACAGGGCGAGATAACTATGGCTACACCTTC
TRBV4-3	NA	NA	TRBJ2-7	CASGAADCRGEQYF	TGCGCCAGCGGAGCGGCAGACTGTCGGGGGGAGCAGTACTTC
TRBV7-3	NA	once	TRBJ1-2	CASSVGLNYGYTF	TGTGCCAGCAGCGTGGGCCTTAACTATGGCTACACCTTC
TRBV11-2	NA	NA	TRBJ1-2	CASSMESYGYTF	TGTGCCAGCAGCATGGAGAGCTATGGCTACACCTTC
TRBV28	TRBD1	NA	TRBJ2-7	CASSSPTMTGNSYEQYF	TGTGCCAGCAGTTCCCCCACAATGACAGGGAACTCCTACGAGCAGTACTTC
TRBV11-3	TRBD1	few	TRBJ1-1	CASSSGQGKAFF	TGTGCCAGCAGCTCGGGACAGGGTAAAGCTTTCTTT
TRBV30	TRBD1	NA	TRBJ2-2	CAWSVTGDTGELFF	TGCGCCTGGAGTGTTACAGGGGACACCGGGGAGCTGTTTTTT
TRBV9	TRBD2	NA	TRBJ2-5	CASSVGGLAGRQETQYF	TGTGCCAGCAGCGTAGGAGGACTAGCGGGGCGCCAAGAGACCCAGTACTTC
TRBV10-2	NA	NA	TRBJ2-7	CASRISSVSYEQYF	TGCGCCAGCAGAATTTCTAGCGTATCCTACGAGCAGTACTTC
TRBV21-1	NA	NA	TRBJ2-7	CASSKATGSSYEQYF	TGTGCCAGCAGCAAAGCGACGGGGAGCTCCTACGAGCAGTACTTC
TRBV7-2	TRBD1	NA	TRBJ1-2	CASSPRTGGIVYGYTF	TGTGCCAGCAGCCCACGGACAGGGGGAATAGTCTATGGCTACACCTTC
TRBV9	NA	NA	TRBJ1-4	CASSVDGRTNEKLFF	TGTGCCAGCAGCGTAGATGGCAGGACTAATGAAAAACTGTTTTTT
TRBV5-1	NA	NA	TRBJ2-2	CASSGRTGPNTGELFF	TGCGCCAGCAGCGGGAGGACAGGCCCGAACACCGGGGAGCTGTTTTTT
TRBV13	NA	NA	TRBJ1-4	CASSGREQGIGEKLFF	TGTGCCAGCAGCGGCCGGGAACAAGGTATAGGGGAAAAACTGTTTTTT
TRBV5-1	NA	few	TRBJ1-6	CASTPSPAGRDSPLHF	TGCGCCAGCACCCCAAGCCCCGCAGGGAGGGATTCACCCCTCCACTTT
TRBV27	NA	NA	TRBJ2-1	CASSSYRTTSYNEQFF	TGTGCCAGCAGTAGCTATCGGACTACATCCTACAATGAGCAGTTCTTC
TRBV18	NA	NA	TRBJ1-2	CASSPNSGNGYTF	TGTGCCAGCTCACCAAATTCAGGGAATGGCTACACCTTC
TRBV27	TRBD1	NA	TRBJ1-1	CASSPWTGRSTEAFF	TGTGCCAGCAGTCCCTGGACAGGGCGGTCCACTGAAGCTTTCTTT
TRBV6-1	TRBD2	NA	TRBJ2-5	CASSRAGGRETQYF	TGTGCCAGCAGTAGAGCGGGGGGGCGGGAGACCCAGTACTTC
TRBV25-1	NA	NA	TRBJ2-5	CASSESREARETQYF	TGTGCCAGCAGTGAATCCCGGGAAGCAAGAGAGACCCAGTACTTC